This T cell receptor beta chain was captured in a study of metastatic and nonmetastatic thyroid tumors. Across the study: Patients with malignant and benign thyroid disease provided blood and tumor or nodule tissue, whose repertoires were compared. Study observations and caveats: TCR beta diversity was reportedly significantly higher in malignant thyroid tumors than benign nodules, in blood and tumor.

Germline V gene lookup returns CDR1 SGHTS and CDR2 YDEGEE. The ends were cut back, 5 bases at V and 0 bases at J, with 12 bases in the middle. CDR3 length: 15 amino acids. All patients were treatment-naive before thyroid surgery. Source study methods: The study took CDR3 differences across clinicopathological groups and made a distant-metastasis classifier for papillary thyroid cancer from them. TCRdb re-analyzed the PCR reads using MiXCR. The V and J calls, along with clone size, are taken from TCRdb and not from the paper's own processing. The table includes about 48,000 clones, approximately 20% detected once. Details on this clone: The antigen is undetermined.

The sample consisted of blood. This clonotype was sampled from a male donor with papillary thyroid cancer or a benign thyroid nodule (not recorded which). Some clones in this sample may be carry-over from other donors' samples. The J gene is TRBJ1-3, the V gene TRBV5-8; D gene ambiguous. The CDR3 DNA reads TGTGCCAGCAGGTCGGTACGGTACTCTGGAAACACCATATATTTT. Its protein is CASRSVRYSGNTIYF.